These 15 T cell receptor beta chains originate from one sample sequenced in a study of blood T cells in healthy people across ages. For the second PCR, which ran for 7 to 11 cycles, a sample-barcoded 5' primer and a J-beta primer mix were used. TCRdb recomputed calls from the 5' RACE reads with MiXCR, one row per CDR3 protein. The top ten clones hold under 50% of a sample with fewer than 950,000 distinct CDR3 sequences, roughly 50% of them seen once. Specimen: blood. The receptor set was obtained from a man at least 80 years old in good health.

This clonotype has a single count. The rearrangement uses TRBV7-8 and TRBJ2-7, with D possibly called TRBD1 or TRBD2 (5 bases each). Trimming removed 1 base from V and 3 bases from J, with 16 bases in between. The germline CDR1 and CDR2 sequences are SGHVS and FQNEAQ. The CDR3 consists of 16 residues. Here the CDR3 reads CASSLVGAGFIYEQYF. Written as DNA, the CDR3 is TGTGCCAGCAGCTTAGTCGGGGCGGGTTTTATCTACGAGCAGTACTTC.

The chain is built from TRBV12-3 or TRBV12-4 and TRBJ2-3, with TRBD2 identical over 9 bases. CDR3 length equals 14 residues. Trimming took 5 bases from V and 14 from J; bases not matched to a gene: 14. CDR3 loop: CASSGAGGHRYAYF. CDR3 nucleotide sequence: TGTGCCAGCAGTGGGGCGGGAGGGCACAGATACGCGTATTTT.

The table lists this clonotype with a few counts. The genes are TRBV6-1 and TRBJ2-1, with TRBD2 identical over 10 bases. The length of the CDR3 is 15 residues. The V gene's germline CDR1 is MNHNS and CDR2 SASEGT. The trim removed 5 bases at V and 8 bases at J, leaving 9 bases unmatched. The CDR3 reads CASSRLAGEWDEQFF. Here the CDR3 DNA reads TGTGCCAGCAGTAGGCTAGCGGGAGAGTGGGATGAGCAGTTCTTC.

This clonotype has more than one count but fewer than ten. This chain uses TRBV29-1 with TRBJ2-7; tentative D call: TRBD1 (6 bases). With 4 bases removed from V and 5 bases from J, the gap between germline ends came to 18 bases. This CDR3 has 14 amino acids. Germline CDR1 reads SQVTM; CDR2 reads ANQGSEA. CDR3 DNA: TGCAGCGTTGGGGGGCCAGGTGGGCGAGACGAGCAGTACTTC. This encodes CSVGGPGGRDEQYF.

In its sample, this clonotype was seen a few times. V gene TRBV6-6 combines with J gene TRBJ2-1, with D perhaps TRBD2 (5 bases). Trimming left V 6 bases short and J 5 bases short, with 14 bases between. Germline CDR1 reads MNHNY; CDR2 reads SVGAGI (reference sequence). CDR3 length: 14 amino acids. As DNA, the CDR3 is TGTGCCAGCAGCCTAACCGGGGAAGACAATGAGCAGTTCTTC. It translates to CASSLTGEDNEQFF.

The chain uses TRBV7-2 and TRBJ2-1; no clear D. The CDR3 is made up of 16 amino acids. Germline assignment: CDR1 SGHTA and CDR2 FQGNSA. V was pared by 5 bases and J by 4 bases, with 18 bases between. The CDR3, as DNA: TGTGCCAGCAGCCCCCGACTCAGCCCTACTTACAATGAGCAGTTCTTC. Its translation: CASSPRLSPTYNEQFF.

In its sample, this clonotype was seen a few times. CDR3 nucleotide sequence: TGTGCCAGCAGCAAAGGATCGACAGGTGCCTACGAGCAGTACTTC. Its translation: CASSKGSTGAYEQYF. The chain recombines TRBV21-1 with TRBJ2-7; TRBD1, the table's D call, was not compared with the DNA. TRBV21-1 is flagged as a pseudogene. CDR3 size: 15 residues.

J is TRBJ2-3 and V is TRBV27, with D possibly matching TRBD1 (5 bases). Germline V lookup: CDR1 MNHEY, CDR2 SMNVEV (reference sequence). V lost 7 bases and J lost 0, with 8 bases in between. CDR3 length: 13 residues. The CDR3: CASTAGSTDTQYF. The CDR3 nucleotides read TGTGCCAGCACCGCAGGGAGCACAGATACGCAGTATTTT.

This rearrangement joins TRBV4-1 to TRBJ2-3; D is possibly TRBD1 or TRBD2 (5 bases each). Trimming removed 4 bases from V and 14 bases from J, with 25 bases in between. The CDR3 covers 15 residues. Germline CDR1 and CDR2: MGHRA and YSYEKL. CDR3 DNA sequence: TGCGCCAGCAGCCTCCCCAGGGACCAGCACAGATACGCGTATTTT. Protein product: CASSLPRDQHRYAYF.

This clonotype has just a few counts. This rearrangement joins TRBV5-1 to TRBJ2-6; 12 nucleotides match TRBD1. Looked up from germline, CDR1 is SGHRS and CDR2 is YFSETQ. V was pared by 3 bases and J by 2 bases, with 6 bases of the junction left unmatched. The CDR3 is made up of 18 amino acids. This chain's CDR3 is CASSYRDRGLPGANVLTF. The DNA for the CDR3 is TGCGCCAGCAGCTACCGGGACAGGGGGCTCCCTGGGGCCAACGTCCTGACTTTC.

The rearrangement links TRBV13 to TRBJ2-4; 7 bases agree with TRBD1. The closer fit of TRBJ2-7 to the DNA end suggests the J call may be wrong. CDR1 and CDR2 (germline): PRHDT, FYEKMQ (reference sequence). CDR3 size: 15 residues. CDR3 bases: TGTGCCAGCAGGGACAATACAGGGGATCGCGACGAGCAGTACTTC. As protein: CASRDNTGDRDEQYF.

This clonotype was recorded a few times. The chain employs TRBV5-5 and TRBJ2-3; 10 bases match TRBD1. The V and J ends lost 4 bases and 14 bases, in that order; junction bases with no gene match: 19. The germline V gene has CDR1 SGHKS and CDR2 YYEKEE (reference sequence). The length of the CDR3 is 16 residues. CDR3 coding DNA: TGTGCCAGCAGCAACCCGGGACAGGGGTCACACAGATACGCGTATTTT. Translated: CASSNPGQGSHRYAYF.

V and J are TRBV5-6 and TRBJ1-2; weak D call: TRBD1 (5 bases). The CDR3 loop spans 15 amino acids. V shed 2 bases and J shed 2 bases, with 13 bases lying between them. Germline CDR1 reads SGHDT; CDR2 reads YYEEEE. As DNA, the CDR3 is TGTGCCAGCAGCTTTGCCGGGACTCGGAACTATGGCTACACCTTC. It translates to CASSFAGTRNYGYTF.

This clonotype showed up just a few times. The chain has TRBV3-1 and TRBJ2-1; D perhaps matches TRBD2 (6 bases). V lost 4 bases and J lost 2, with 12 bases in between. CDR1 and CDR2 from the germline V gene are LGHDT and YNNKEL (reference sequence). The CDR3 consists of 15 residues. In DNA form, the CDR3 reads TGTGCCAGCAGCCCTCGGCGGGATACCTACAATGAGCAGTTCTTC. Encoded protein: CASSPRRDTYNEQFF.

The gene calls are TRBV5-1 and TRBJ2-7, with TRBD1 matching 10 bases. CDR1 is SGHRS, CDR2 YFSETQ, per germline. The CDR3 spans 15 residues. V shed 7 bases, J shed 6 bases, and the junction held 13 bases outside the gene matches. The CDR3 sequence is CASSPSWDRGSEQYF. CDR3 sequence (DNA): TGCGCCAGCTCCCCCTCTTGGGACAGGGGATCCGAGCAGTACTTC.